This T cell receptor beta chain is from a study of identical twins. TCRdb reprocessed the 5' RACE reads with MiXCR, giving one entry per CDR3 protein. The repertoire holds about 200,000 distinct CDR3 sequences, with approximately 5.9% as singletons. Study results and caveats: A cross-sectional statistical analysis, not follow-up of the same donors, supported the conclusions. Within cord blood, abundant beta clonotypes carried fewer insertions, but memory repertoires showed no such trend.

The table lists this clonotype with a few counts. Its specificity is unknown. Germline CDR1 reads SGHVS; CDR2 reads FNYEAQ. This CDR3 is built from 13 residues. V gave up 1 base and J gave up 7 bases; unmatched junction bases: 2. The same specimen was also included in a second study, on T cells expressing NK-cell markers. That work contributes: HCMV specificity of expanded NKG2C+ T cell clones remained unclear.

The sample was CD8+ T cells sorted from blood. V gene TRBV7-6 combines with J gene TRBJ1-1, with TRBD1 identical over 8 bases. The clonotype was recovered from a woman aged 18 to 35 in good health. The CDR3 coding sequence is TGTGCCAGCAGCTTAGGACAGGGGAATGAAGCTTTCTTT. Amino acids: CASSLGQGNEAFF.